The next 7 T cell receptor beta chains were all read from a single sample in a study of CD4 T cells in relation to SARS-CoV-2 and coronaviruses (dated by TCRdb to the early 2020s). No antigens are known for them. The library was made by the immunoSEQ multiplex PCR assay. TCRdb holds this immuneACCESS table with in-frame rearrangements only. Some clones are missing; in checked studies, unresolved V genes explain under half, and the rest has no known cause. Within this sample are roughly 20,000 clones, with almost 75% of them counted one time only. The ten biggest clones cover 20% to 25% of the sample. CD4+ T cells from unexposed donors were collected before the COVID-19 pandemic (2011-2018). After 10 days of culture, CD4+ T cells were isolated with the EasySep CD4+ T cell isolation kit. The specimen was CD4+ T cells from PBMCs, cultured in vitro. The receptor set was obtained from a human donor in good health.

This clone was recorded once. The rearrangement uses TRBV4-3 and TRBJ2-7; 12 bases map to TRBD2. J gave up 6 bases and V 1 base, and 7 bases lay outside the gene matches. Germline V CDR1 and CDR2: LGHNA, YSLEER. CDR3 size: 16 residues. For the CDR3, the DNA is TGCGCCAGCAGCCAAGTTCCAGGACTAGCGGGGTCCGAGCAGTACTTC. Encoded protein: CASSQVPGLAGSEQYF.

In DNA, the CDR3 is TGTGCCAGCAGTAGAGGGGGAGATGGCTACACCTTC. This encodes CASSRGGDGYTF. The chain couples TRBV6-5 to TRBJ1-2; D perhaps matches TRBD1 (6 bases). The CDR3 contains 12 residues. Germline CDR1 MNHEY, CDR2 SVGAGI. V shed 5 bases and J shed 6 bases, with 10 bases lying between them.

This chain connects TRBV10-3 to TRBJ1-5, with D hard to call. V lost 4 bases, J lost 2 bases, and 6 bases lay in between. This CDR3 is 13 amino acids long. Germline CDR1 is ENHRY and CDR2 is SYGVKD. CDR3 DNA: TGTGCCATCAGTGGGGTGGGCAATCAGCCCCAGCATTTT. Protein: CAISGVGNQPQHF.

V gene TRBV18 combines with J gene TRBJ1-6; the match to TRBD1 covers 7 bases. V shed 3 bases and J 7 bases; nucleotides not matched to a gene: 6. The CDR3 runs to 15 residues. Germline CDR1 KGHSH, CDR2 LQKENI. In nucleotides, the CDR3 is TGTGCCAGCTCACCGTCGACAGGGAGAAATTCACCCCTCCACTTT. As protein: CASSPSTGRNSPLHF. The full variable domain, its missing parts supplied by reference TRBV18 and TRBJ1-6, is NAGVMQNPRHLVRRRGQEARLRCSPMKGHSHVYWYRQLPEEGLKFMVYLQKENIIDESGMPKERFSAEFPKEGPSILRIQQVVRGDSAAYFCASSPSTGRNSPLHFGNGTRLTVT.

DNA of the CDR3: TGTGCCAGCAGTGGCGGGGGGCGCCACGAGCAGTACTTC. Translating it yields CASSGGGRHEQYF. The chain carries TRBV6-2 or TRBV6-3 and TRBJ2-7; 8 bases fit TRBD2. This CDR3 contains 13 residues. The V and J ends lost 5 bases and 5 bases, in that order; junction bases with no gene match: 5. Germline values: CDR1 MNHEY, CDR2 SVGEGT.

The chain uses TRBV6-5 and TRBJ2-5; the match to TRBD2 covers 10 bases. The germline CDR1 and CDR2 sequences are MNHEY and SVGAGI. CDR3 length: 15 residues. V gave up 7 bases and J gave up 5 bases; unmatched junction bases: 10. CDR3 nucleotide sequence: TGTGCCAGCACGGGGGCTAGCGGGAGTTTGGAGACCCAGTACTTC. This codes for CASTGASGSLETQYF.

The gene calls are TRBV6-5 and TRBJ2-7; TRBD2 matches 10 bases. CDR3 length: 14 amino acids. Unmatched junction bases numbered 9, after V lost 6 bases and J lost 7 bases. Looked up from germline, CDR1 is MNHEY and CDR2 is SVGAGI. The CDR3 spells CASRSGTSAWEQYF. The DNA for the CDR3 is TGTGCCAGCAGGTCCGGGACTAGCGCGTGGGAGCAGTACTTC.